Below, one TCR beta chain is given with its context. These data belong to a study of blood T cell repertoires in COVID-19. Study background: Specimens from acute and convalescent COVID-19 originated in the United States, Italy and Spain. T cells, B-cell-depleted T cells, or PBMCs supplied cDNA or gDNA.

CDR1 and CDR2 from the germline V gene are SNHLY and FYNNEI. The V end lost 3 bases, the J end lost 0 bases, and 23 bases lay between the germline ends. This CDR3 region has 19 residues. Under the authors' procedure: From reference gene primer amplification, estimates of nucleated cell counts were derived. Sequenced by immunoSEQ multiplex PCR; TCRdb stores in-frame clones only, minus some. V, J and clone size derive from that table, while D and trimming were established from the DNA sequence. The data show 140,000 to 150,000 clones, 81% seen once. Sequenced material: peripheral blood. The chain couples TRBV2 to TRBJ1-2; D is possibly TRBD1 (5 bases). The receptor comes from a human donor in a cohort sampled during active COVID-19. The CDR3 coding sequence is TGTGCCAGCAGTGACTTCGGCCTGGGGGTTGGGAGGGCTAACTATGGCTACACCTTC. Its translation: CASSDFGLGVGRANYGYTF. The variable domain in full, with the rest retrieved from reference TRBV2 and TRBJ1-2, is EPEVTQTPSHQVTQMGQEVILRCVPISNHLYFYWYRQILGQKVEFLVSFYNNEISEKSEIFDDQFSVERPDGSNFTLKIRSTKLEDSAMYFCASSDFGLGVGRANYGYTFGSGTRLTVV.